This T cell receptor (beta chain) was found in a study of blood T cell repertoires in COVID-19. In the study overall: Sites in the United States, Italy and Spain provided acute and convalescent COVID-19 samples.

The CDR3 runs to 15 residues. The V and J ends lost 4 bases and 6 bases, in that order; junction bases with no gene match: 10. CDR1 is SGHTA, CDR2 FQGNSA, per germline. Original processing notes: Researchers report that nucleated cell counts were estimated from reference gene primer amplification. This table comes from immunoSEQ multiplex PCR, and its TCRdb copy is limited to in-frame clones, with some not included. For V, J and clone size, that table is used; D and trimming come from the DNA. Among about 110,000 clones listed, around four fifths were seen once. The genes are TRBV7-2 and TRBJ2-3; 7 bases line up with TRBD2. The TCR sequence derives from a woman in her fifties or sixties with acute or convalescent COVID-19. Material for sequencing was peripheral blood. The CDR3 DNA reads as TGTGCCAGCAGCTCAACTAGCGTAGCCTCGGATACGCAGTATTTT. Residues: CASSSTSVASDTQYF.